The entry below gives a single TCR beta chain sequence along with its context. Its antigen remains unidentified. Qualities for individual bases were not recorded, and no much larger clone is one base off. This sample is part of a study of vaccination effects on CD4 cells after COVID-19 (dated by TCRdb to 2022 to 2024). For the wider study: Across the study, the median time from the second dose to post-vaccine sampling was 72 days (range 14 to 241). SARS-CoV-2 spike-specific CD4+ TCR repertoires were compared before and after mRNA vaccination in COVID-19 convalescent patients and in infection-naive vaccine recipients. Altogether, over 9 COVID-19 convalescent patients and 4 SARS-CoV-2-naive healthy vaccine recipients made up the full study. In the study, cultures from other donors were sequenced using the Oncomine TCR Beta short-read assay on an Illumina iSeq 100. The study at large found these results: In healthy vaccine recipients, vaccine-induced clones were almost all SARS-CoV-2 mono-reactive, with only 1 of 255 cross-reactive with common cold coronaviruses. Only a small number of convalescent patients were included, and no early post-infection timepoints were available, which limited the study. At late post-vaccination timepoints, both infection-induced and vaccine-induced clones showed marked clonal contraction, consistent with waning T cell responses.

The library was prepared using the immunoSEQ multiplex PCR assay. DNA from the cultured and isolated CD4+ T cells underwent TCR beta CDR3 sequencing. In the source study's methods: Non-productive TCR sequences were discarded, and reads were trimmed to the CDR3 region, with only CDR3s of 7 or more amino acids retained. Antigen-specific clonotypes were identified with the MANAFEST web app by comparing expansion in peptide wells against reference cultures. To be called positive, a clone needed expansion at FDR<0.05 compared with the reference and with all other wells, an odds ratio greater than 5, and a frequency greater than 0.1% in two replicate wells. Clonotypes significantly expanded in SARS-CoV-2 spike wells and in at least one common cold coronavirus spike condition were defined as cross-reactive. Levenshtein distance calculated with the stringdist R package was used to assess CDR3 similarity, and unrooted trees were constructed with ape in R 3.6.1. The table comes from immuneACCESS by way of TCRdb, which keeps in-frame sequences with V and J called. Part of the clones is missing from these tables; in studies checked, under half for an unresolved V gene and the rest for unknown reasons. V and J calls and clone size are given by that table; D and trimming were obtained from the DNA. The sample table shows about 69,000 clones, and about 80% are seen once. The ten largest clones capture 0.85% to 1% of the sample.

To identify antigen-specific CD4+ T cell clonotypes by their expansion, the ViraFEST assay first stimulated PBMC with viral peptide pools and then applied TCR sequencing. After approximately 11 days of culture, CD4+ T cells were isolated with the EasySep CD4+ T cell isolation kit. Two doses of either the BNT162b2 or the mRNA-1273 mRNA SARS-CoV-2 vaccine were administered to participants. Healthy vaccine recipients had no prior SARS-CoV-2 infection, confirmed by negative nucleocapsid antibodies before and after vaccination. Each well held 2 million to 2.5 million PBMC cultured in IMDM containing about 5.5% human AB serum, 8 to 10 IU/ml IL-2 and gentamicin, along with around 11 ug/ml peptides. Half of the culture medium was replaced with fresh IL-2-containing medium on days 3 and 7. Unless otherwise noted, each peptide stimulation condition was cultured in triplicate wells. Using Ficoll-Paque Plus gradient centrifugation, PBMC were separated from whole blood and then either used fresh or cryopreserved at -140C. The spike proteins of SARS-CoV-2 and of the common cold coronaviruses HCoV-NL63, HCoV-OC43 and HCoV-229E were spanned by overlapping peptide pools. Genomic DNA was extracted from cultured CD4+ T cells with the QIAamp micro DNA kit.

This TCR derives from a human donor who received a COVID-19 vaccine. The material was CD4+ T cells from PBMCs cultured with HCoV-OC43 spike peptides, obtained after COVID-19 vaccination. Interpreted using the paper, the cell subset or site label stands for: HCoV-OC43 spike overlapping peptide pool stimulation.

The DNA sequence is given as TGTGCCAGTAGTATCCTTCGGACAGGGGGAAATTCACCCCTCCACTTT. The translation is CASSILRTGGNSPLHF. The receptor chain draws on TRBV19 and TRBJ1-6; a stretch of 10 junction bases matches TRBD1. V ends up 3 bases short and J 7 bases short, with an unmatched junction base count of 6. CDR1 LNHDA and CDR2 SQIVND were looked up in the germline V gene (reference sequence). Its CDR3 holds 16 amino acids, cysteine through phenylalanine. The DNA shown is the 48-base CDR3, in frame from base 1.